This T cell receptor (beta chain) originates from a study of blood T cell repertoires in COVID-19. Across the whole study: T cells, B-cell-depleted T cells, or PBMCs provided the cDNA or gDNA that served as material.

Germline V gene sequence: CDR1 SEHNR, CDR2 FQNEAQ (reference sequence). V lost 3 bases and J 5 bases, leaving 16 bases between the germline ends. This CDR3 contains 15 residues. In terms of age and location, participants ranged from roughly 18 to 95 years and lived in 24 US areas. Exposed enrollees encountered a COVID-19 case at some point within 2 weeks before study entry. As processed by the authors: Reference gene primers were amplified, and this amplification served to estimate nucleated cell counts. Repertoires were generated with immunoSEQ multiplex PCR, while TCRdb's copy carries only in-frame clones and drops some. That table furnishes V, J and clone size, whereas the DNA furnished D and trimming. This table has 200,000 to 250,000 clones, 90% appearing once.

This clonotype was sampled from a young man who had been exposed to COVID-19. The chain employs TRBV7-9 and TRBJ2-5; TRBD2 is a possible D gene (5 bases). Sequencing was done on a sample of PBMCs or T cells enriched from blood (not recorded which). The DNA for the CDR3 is TGTGCCAGCAGCTTTTTCGGGGAAGGTCGGGAGACCCAGTACTTC. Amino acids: CASSFFGEGRETQYF.